The 4 T cell receptor beta chains presented below share a single source sample, sequenced in a study of T cell responses to AZD1222 COVID-19 vaccine (dated by TCRdb to the early 2020s). Taken with the paper, the label for time point translates to: about 28 days (+/-7) after the second vaccine dose. Library preparation was by the immunoSEQ multiplex PCR assay. TCRdb provides this immuneACCESS table in a form limited to in-frame rearrangements. Some clones are lacking; in checked studies, under half of them reflect an unresolved V gene, and why the rest are absent is not known. The sample profile shows about 20,000 clones; roughly 83% of them were found once. The ten largest clonotypes hold about 15% of the sample. The specimen was peripheral blood, collected 28 days after the second AZD1222 dose. The origin of the receptors is an adult who received the AZD1222 COVID-19 vaccine.

This clone was recorded only once. This chain joins TRBV6-5 and TRBJ1-6; 8 nucleotides match TRBD1. Trimming at V came to 6 bases and at J to 7 bases, leaving 5 bases not matched to a gene. Germline-derived CDR1 and CDR2 are MNHEY and SVGAGI. The CDR3 consists of 14 residues. In DNA form, the CDR3 reads TGTGCCAGCAGAACAGGGGGTTGGAATTCACCCCTCCACTTT. Its translation is CASRTGGWNSPLHF.

This chain links TRBV10-3 with TRBJ2-7, with TRBD2 identical over 14 bases. With V trimmed by 6 bases and J by 1 base, 5 bases remained unmatched. The CDR3 sequence is 16 residues long. Germline values: CDR1 ENHRY, CDR2 SYGVKD. CDR3: CAIRGTSGRGSYEQYF. The CDR3 nucleotides read TGTGCCATCAGGGGGACTAGCGGGAGAGGGTCCTACGAGCAGTACTTC.

The rearrangement joins TRBV5-1 to TRBJ2-2, with D unclear. Trimming stripped 3 bases from V and 10 bases from J, with 13 bases between. This CDR3 spans 13 amino acids. Germline V gene data show CDR1 as SGHRS and CDR2 as YFSETQ. The CDR3 loop is CASSYSFSEELFF. In DNA, the CDR3 is TGCGCCAGCAGCTACTCTTTTTCGGAGGAGCTGTTTTTT.

V usage is TRBV10-3 and J usage is TRBJ2-1; possible D gene TRBD2, 5 bases. Germline V gene sequence: CDR1 ENHRY, CDR2 SYGVKD. Trimming took 1 base from V and 2 from J, leaving 15 bases between them. CDR3 length equals 17 residues. CDR3 in amino acids: CAISEWGVPSPYNEQFF. The CDR3 region has the DNA TGTGCCATCAGTGAGTGGGGAGTACCCTCTCCCTACAATGAGCAGTTCTTC.